These 16 T cell receptor beta chains originate from one sample sequenced in a study of blood T cells in healthy people across ages. Sample-barcoded 5' priming and a J-beta primer mix drove a second PCR of roughly 6 to 12 cycles. Using its own MiXCR run on the 5' RACE reads, TCRdb lists one record per CDR3 protein. Altogether more than 600,000 distinct CDR3 sequences are present, 20% to 25% being singletons, with the ten largest covering around 9.2%. These data also formed part of another study, on T cells of mothers and their children.

Sequenced material: blood. The receptors here all came from a boy aged 5-17 years in good health.

This clonotype appeared a few times. The V gene is TRBV11-2, the J gene TRBJ2-5; D may be TRBD2 (7 bases). CDR3 size: 15 residues. Per germline, CDR1 SGHAT and CDR2 FQNNGV. The V end lost 0 bases, the J end lost 5 bases, and 13 bases lay between the germline ends. The CDR3 region is CASSLDGGGPETQYF. As DNA, the CDR3 is TGTGCCAGCAGCTTAGATGGGGGGGGCCCGGAGACCCAGTACTTC.

V gene TRBV11-3 combines with J gene TRBJ2-3; no clear D. The ends were cut back, 2 bases at V and 4 bases at J, with 7 bases in the middle. CDR1 is SGHNT and CDR2 is YENEEA in the germline V gene. The CDR3 runs to 13 residues. For the CDR3, the DNA is TGTGCCAGCAGCTTAATGGCCGCAGATACGCAGTATTTT. Translated: CASSLMAADTQYF.

Ten or more counts support this clonotype. This sequence joins TRBV7-8 and TRBJ2-7; D is perhaps TRBD1 or TRBD2 (6 bases each). The germline gives CDR1 SGHVS, CDR2 FQNEAQ. Trimming pared 7 bases from V and 2 bases from J, leaving 15 bases between. The CDR3 runs to 14 residues. The CDR3 DNA follows: TGTGCCAGCATCGGGGGCGTTTGGGCCTACGAGCAGTACTTC. Protein: CASIGGVWAYEQYF. The full variable domain, with the rest looked up from reference TRBV7-8 and TRBJ2-7, is GAGVSQSPRYKVAKRGQDVALRCDPISGHVSLFWYQQALGQGPEFLTYFQNEAQLDKSGLPSDRFFAERPEGSVSTLKIQRTQQEDSAVYLCASIGGVWAYEQYFGPGTRLTVT.

In its sample, this clonotype was seen a few times. The chain employs TRBV12-3 or TRBV12-4 and TRBJ1-6, with D unresolved. The ends were cut back, 1 base at V and 6 bases at J, with 13 bases in the middle. CDR3 length: 16 residues. The CDR3 DNA follows: TGTGCCAGCAGTTTAGATTATCAGGCTCGTAATTCACCCCTCCACTTT. This codes for CASSLDYQARNSPLHF.

V is TRBV4-3 and J is TRBJ2-1, with D maybe TRBD1 (5 bases). V dropped 0 bases and J dropped 1 base, with 10 bases sitting between them. Germline CDR1 is LGHNA and CDR2 is YSLEER. CDR3 size: 16 residues. CDR3 in DNA: TGCGCCAGCAGCCAAGATGTAGGGGCGTCCTACAATGAGCAGTTCTTC. The encoded protein is CASSQDVGASYNEQFF.

The V gene is TRBV29-1, the J gene TRBJ2-5, with D perhaps TRBD1 (6 bases). Germline CDR1 is SQVTM and CDR2 is ANQGSEA. The CDR3 has 14 amino acids. Trimming took off 3 bases at V and 2 bases at J, with 13 bases between the two ends. This CDR3 reads CSVDPGTKQETQYF. The CDR3 DNA reads as TGCAGCGTTGATCCCGGGACAAAGCAAGAGACCCAGTACTTC.

The chain uses TRBV7-2 and TRBJ2-1; D is unresolved. Germline CDR1 SGHTA, CDR2 FQGNSA. V was shortened by 5 bases and J by 8 bases, with 19 bases between the two germline ends. The CDR3 runs to 15 residues. CDR3 loop: CASSRGGPQAHEQFF. CDR3 coding DNA: TGTGCCAGCAGCCGCGGCGGCCCCCAAGCTCATGAGCAGTTCTTC.

The table lists this clonotype with a few counts. The chain has TRBV7-6 and TRBJ1-1, with D possibly TRBD1 on 5 matching bases. Deletions cut 6 bases from V and 1 base from J, with 15 bases between. The CDR3 covers 15 residues. The germline CDR1 and CDR2 sequences are SGHVS and FNYEAQ. The CDR3 reads CASRRLQGTNTEAFF. CDR3 in DNA: TGTGCCAGCAGACGTCTCCAGGGAACGAACACTGAAGCTTTCTTT.

V gene TRBV6-2 or TRBV6-3 combines with J gene TRBJ2-7; maybe TRBD1 (6 bases). Germline-derived CDR1 and CDR2 are MNHEY and SVGEGT. This CDR3 contains 12 residues. Trimming removed 3 bases from V and 13 bases from J, with 16 bases in between. As DNA, the CDR3 is TGTGCCAGCAGTTATAAGAGGACAGCCCTATACTTC. Translation: CASSYKRTALYF.

This chain links TRBV27 with TRBJ2-3, with D possibly TRBD1 on 5 matching bases. Trimming pared 0 bases from V and 1 base from J, leaving 11 bases between. This CDR3 is 16 amino acids long. Germline V gene data show CDR1 as MNHEY and CDR2 as SMNVEV (reference sequence). CDR3 sequence reads: CASSLSSLGGTDTQYF. The CDR3 DNA follows: TGTGCCAGCAGTTTATCGTCTTTAGGGGGCACAGATACGCAGTATTTT.

This clonotype has only a few counts. This rearrangement joins TRBV5-1 to TRBJ2-1; TRBD1 matches 8 bases. CDR1 is SGHRS, CDR2 YFSETQ, per germline. V shed 3 bases, J shed 5 bases, and the junction held 7 bases outside the gene matches. The CDR3 is 15 amino acids. CDR3: CASSSRQGPNNEQFF. CDR3 bases: TGCGCCAGCAGCTCTAGACAGGGGCCAAACAATGAGCAGTTCTTC.

The rearrangement joins TRBV4-1 to TRBJ2-5; D unclear. V was shortened by 0 bases and J by 3 bases, with 8 bases between the two germline ends. Germline loops: CDR1 MGHRA, CDR2 YSYEKL. The CDR3 runs to 14 residues. CDR3 in DNA: TGCGCCAGCAGCCAAGATTACGCGGAAGAGACCCAGTACTTC. Amino acid sequence: CASSQDYAEETQYF.

CDR3 DNA: TGTGCCAGCAGGATCGACTACAATGAGCAGTTCTTC. Translation: CASRIDYNEQFF. V is TRBV12-3 or TRBV12-4 and J is TRBJ2-1; D not resolved. Deletions cut 6 bases from V and 3 bases from J, with 6 bases between. The CDR3 runs to 12 residues.

This clonotype was picked up a small number of times. The chain has TRBV28 and TRBJ2-4; D is possibly TRBD2 (5 bases). V gave up 8 bases and J gave up 1 base, with 12 bases separating them. The CDR3 spans 14 residues. From germline, CDR1 is MDHEN and CDR2 SYDVKM. The CDR3 sequence is CASHPTGAKNIQYF. CDR3 bases: TGTGCCAGCCACCCAACGGGGGCCAAAAACATTCAGTACTTC. The whole variable domain, remainder taken from reference TRBV28 and TRBJ2-4, is DVKVTQSSRYLVKRTGEKVFLECVQDMDHENMFWYRQDPGLGLRLIYFSYDVKMKEKGDIPEGYSVSREKKERFSLILESASTNQTSMYLCASHPTGAKNIQYFGAGTRLSVL.

CDR3 residues: CASSQTGLAGLYLENTGELFF. CDR3 sequence (DNA): TGTGCCAGCAGCCAGACCGGACTAGCGGGATTATACCTCGAGAACACCGGGGAGCTGTTTTTT. The V and J genes are TRBV13 and TRBJ2-2; 12 nucleotides agree with TRBD2. This CDR3 is built from 21 residues. In germline, CDR1 is PRHDT, CDR2 FYEKMQ (reference sequence). With 5 bases clipped from V and 1 base from J, the junction kept 17 bases outside the gene matches.

The chain is built from TRBV6-5 and TRBJ2-6; D may match TRBD1 or TRBD2 (5 bases each). Germline V gene lookup returns CDR1 MNHEY and CDR2 SVGAGI. This CDR3 region has 14 residues. With 5 bases removed from V and 7 bases from J, the gap between germline ends came to 12 bases. CDR3 protein: CASSTGTEANVLTF. The CDR3 DNA follows: TGTGCCAGCAGTACGGGGACCGAAGCCAACGTCCTGACTTTC.